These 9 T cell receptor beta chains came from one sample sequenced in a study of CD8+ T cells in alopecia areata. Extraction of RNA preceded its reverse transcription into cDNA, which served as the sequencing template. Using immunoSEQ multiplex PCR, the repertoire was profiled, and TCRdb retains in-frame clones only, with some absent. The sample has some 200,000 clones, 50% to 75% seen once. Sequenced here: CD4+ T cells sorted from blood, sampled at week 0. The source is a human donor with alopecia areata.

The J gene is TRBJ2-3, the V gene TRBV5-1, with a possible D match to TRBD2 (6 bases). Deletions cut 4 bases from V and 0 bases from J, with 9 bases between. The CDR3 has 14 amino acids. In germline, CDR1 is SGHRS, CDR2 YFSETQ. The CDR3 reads CASSGGLSTDTQYF. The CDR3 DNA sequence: TGCGCCAGCAGCGGGGGGTTAAGCACAGATACGCAGTATTTT.

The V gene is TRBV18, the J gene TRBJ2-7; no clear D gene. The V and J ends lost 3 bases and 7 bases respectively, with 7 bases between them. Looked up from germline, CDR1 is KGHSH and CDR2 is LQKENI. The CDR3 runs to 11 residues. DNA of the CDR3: TGTGCCAGCTCACCCGGTGGAGAGCAGTACTTC. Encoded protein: CASSPGGEQYF.

The CDR3 loop is CSGRTGLRDTQYF. DNA of the CDR3: TGCAGCGGCAGGACAGGACTGCGAGATACGCAGTATTTT. J is TRBJ2-3 and V is TRBV29-1; 7 bases are shared with TRBD1. The trim removed 7 bases at V and 5 bases at J, leaving 9 bases unmatched. The CDR3 is made up of 13 amino acids. CDR1 is SQVTM and CDR2 is ANQGSEA in the germline V gene.

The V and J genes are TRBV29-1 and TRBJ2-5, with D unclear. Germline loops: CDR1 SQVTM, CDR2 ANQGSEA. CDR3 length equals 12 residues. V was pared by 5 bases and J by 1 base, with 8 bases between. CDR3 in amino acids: CSVQAVQETQYF. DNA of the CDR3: TGCAGCGTTCAGGCGGTCCAAGAGACCCAGTACTTC.

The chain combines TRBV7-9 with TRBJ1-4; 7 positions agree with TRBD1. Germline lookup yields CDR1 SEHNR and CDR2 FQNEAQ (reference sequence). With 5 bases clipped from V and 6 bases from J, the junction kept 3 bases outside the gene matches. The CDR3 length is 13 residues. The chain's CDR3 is CASSLGTDEKLFF. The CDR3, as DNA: TGTGCCAGCAGCCTCGGGACAGATGAAAAACTGTTTTTT.

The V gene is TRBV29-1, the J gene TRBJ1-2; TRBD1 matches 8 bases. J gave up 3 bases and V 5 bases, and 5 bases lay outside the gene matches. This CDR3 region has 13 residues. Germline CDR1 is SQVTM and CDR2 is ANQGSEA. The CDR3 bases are TGCAGCGTTCGCGGGACAGGATACTATGGCTACACCTTC. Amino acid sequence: CSVRGTGYYGYTF.

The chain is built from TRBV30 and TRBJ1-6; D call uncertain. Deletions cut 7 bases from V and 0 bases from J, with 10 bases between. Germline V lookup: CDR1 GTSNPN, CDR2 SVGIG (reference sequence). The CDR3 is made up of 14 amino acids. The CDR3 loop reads CASTLGSYNSPLHF. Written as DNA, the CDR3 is TGTGCCTCAACATTGGGCTCCTATAATTCACCCCTCCACTTT. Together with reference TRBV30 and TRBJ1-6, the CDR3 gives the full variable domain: SQTIHQWPATLVQPVGSPLSLECTVEGTSNPNLYWYRQAAGRGLQLLFYSVGIGQISSEVPQNLSASRPQDRQFILSSKKLLLSDSGFYLCASTLGSYNSPLHFGNGTRLTVT.

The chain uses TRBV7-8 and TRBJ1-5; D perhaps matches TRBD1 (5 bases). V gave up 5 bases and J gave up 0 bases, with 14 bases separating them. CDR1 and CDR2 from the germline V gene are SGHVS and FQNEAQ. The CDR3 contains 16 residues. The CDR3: CASSTQGPYSNQPQHF. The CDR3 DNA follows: TGTGCCAGCAGCACGCAGGGACCATATAGCAATCAGCCCCAGCATTTT.

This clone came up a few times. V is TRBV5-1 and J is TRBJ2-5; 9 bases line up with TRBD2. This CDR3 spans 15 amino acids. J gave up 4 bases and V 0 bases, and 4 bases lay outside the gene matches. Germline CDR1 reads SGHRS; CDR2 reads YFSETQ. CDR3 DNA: TGCGCCAGCAGCTTGGCGCTAGCGGGGACAGAGACCCAGTACTTC. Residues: CASSLALAGTETQYF.